These 27 T cell receptor beta chains share one sample of origin, sequenced in a study of cytomegalovirus exposure and HLA in healthy donors. The PCR employed 60 Vbeta primers together with 13 Jbeta primers. The table came from immunoSEQ multiplex PCR; TCRdb's copy has only in-frame clones and leaves some out. Of 130,000 to 150,000 clones in the sample, roughly four fifths were seen once. The sequenced sample consisted of PBMCs. These receptors came from a male donor in good health and CMV-seronegative.

This clone is a singleton in its sample. The chain carries TRBV7-2 and TRBJ2-5, with 8 nucleotides matching TRBD2. Germline-derived CDR1 and CDR2 are SGHTA and FQGNSA. The ends lost 3 bases at V and 5 bases at J; junction bases unmatched: 8. The CDR3 length is 15 residues. CDR3 in amino acids: CASSFGGGSGETQYF. CDR3 nucleotide sequence: TGTGCCAGCAGCTTCGGCGGGGGGTCGGGCGAGACCCAGTACTTC. The whole variable domain, filled in from reference TRBV7-2 and TRBJ2-5, reads GAGVSQSPSNKVTEKGKDVELRCDPISGHTALYWYRQSLGQGLEFLIYFQGNSAPDKSGLPSDRFSAERTGGSVSTLTIQRTQQEDSAVYLCASSFGGGSGETQYFGPGTRLLVL.

The table lists this clone with a count of one. The V and J genes are TRBV7-9 and TRBJ2-5; 9 bases are a match to TRBD1. J gave up 1 base and V 4 bases, and 7 bases lay outside the gene matches. Germline V gives CDR1 SEHNR, CDR2 FQNEAQ (reference sequence). The CDR3 loop spans 16 amino acids. The CDR3 region has the DNA TGTGCCAGCAGCTCGGGGGACAGGGAATTCCAAGAGACCCAGTACTTC. This translates into CASSSGDREFQETQYF.

There are a few counts of this clone. The rearrangement joins TRBV6-1 to TRBJ2-7; D remains ambiguous. The germline gives CDR1 MNHNS, CDR2 SASEGT. With 3 bases removed from V and 3 bases from J, the gap between germline ends came to 6 bases. This CDR3 spans 12 amino acids. CDR3 loop: CASSDPYYEQYF. Written as DNA, the CDR3 is TGTGCCAGCAGTGATCCGTACTACGAGCAGTACTTC.

The rearrangement joins TRBV11-2 to TRBJ2-7; weak D call: TRBD2 (6 bases). Germline CDR1 SGHAT, CDR2 FQNNGV. Trimming took off 5 bases at V and 4 bases at J, with 9 bases between the two ends. The CDR3 spans 12 residues. CDR3 region: CASSRSGYEQYF. CDR3 bases: TGTGCCAGCAGCCGTAGCGGTTACGAGCAGTACTTC.

The sample holds one count of this clone. This chain connects TRBV6-5 to TRBJ2-7, with 9 bases aligning to TRBD2. V shed 0 bases, J shed 4 bases, and the junction held 4 bases outside the gene matches. Germline-derived CDR1 and CDR2 are MNHEY and SVGAGI. The CDR3 spans 15 residues. The CDR3 loop reads CASSYSSGSPYEQYF. In DNA form, the CDR3 reads TGTGCCAGCAGTTACTCTAGCGGGAGCCCGTACGAGCAGTACTTC.

The chain employs TRBV18 and TRBJ1-4; 11 nucleotides line up with TRBD1. The CDR3 consists of 15 residues. The V and J ends lost 1 base and 7 bases, in that order; junction bases with no gene match: 2. CDR1 and CDR2 from the germline V gene are KGHSH and LQKENI. The CDR3 protein is CASSPLGTGGEKLFF. CDR3 coding DNA: TGTGCCAGCTCACCACTAGGGACAGGGGGTGAAAAACTGTTTTTT.

Of note for this clone: At the DNA level, this CDR3 is encoded by other sequences in the same sample as well. This chain connects TRBV9 to TRBJ1-1; D call uncertain. CDR3 size: 14 residues. The germline CDR1 and CDR2 sequences are SGDLS and YYNGEE. Trimming cost V 0 bases and J 1 base, with 7 bases left between them. CDR3 nucleotide sequence: TGTGCCAGCAGCGTAGGATCAGGGAACACTGAAGCTTTCTTT. This encodes CASSVGSGNTEAFF.

The chain is built from TRBV11-3 and TRBJ2-7, with D possibly being TRBD2 (7 bases). V was cut by 1 base and J by 0 bases, with 16 bases left in between. Germline V gene data show CDR1 as SGHNT and CDR2 as YENEEA. The CDR3 loop spans 17 amino acids. The CDR3 spells CASSLGRGGASSYEQYF. For the CDR3, the DNA is TGTGCCAGCAGCTTAGGTCGTGGGGGGGCCAGCTCCTACGAGCAGTACTTC.

This clone was observed once. The genes are TRBV7-6 and TRBJ2-1; 9 bases are a match to TRBD2. The CDR3 consists of 15 residues. Germline values: CDR1 SGHVS, CDR2 FNYEAQ. V lost 1 base and J lost 6; bases outside the gene matches: 4. The CDR3 here is CASSLVGSGSNEQFF. The CDR3 region has the DNA TGTGCCAGCAGCTTAGTAGGTAGCGGGAGCAATGAGCAGTTCTTC.

V is TRBV15 and J is TRBJ1-3; a weak D match, TRBD1 (6 bases). V was clipped by 2 bases and J by 0 bases, with 11 bases between them. Germline V gene data show CDR1 as LNHNV and CDR2 as YYDKDF (reference sequence). There are 16 residues in the CDR3. The CDR3 DNA is TGTGCCACCAGCAGACGACAGGCCACCTCTGGAAACACCATATATTTT. This translates into CATSRRQATSGNTIYF.

The chain combines TRBV2 with TRBJ1-2, with no clear D. Germline CDR1 and CDR2: SNHLY and FYNNEI. Trimming took off 1 base at V and 6 bases at J, with 12 bases between the two ends. The CDR3 is 14 amino acids. In DNA, the CDR3 is TGTGCCAGCAGTGAAGGAAGAACAGTAGATGGCTACACCTTC. Translated, it gives CASSEGRTVDGYTF. The full variable domain, in which reference TRBV2 and TRBJ1-2 provide the parts outside the CDR3, is EPEVTQTPSHQVTQMGQEVILRCVPISNHLYFYWYRQILGQKVEFLVSFYNNEISEKSEIFDDQFSVERPDGSNFTLKIRSTKLEDSAMYFCASSEGRTVDGYTFGSGTRLTVV.

The chain has TRBV2 and TRBJ2-2; the D gene is possibly TRBD1 (6 bases). CDR1 is SNHLY and CDR2 is FYNNEI in the germline V gene. V was cut by 2 bases and J by 5 bases, with 9 bases left in between. The CDR3 sequence is 14 residues long. The CDR3: CASSEQGRTGELFF. CDR3 DNA sequence: TGTGCCAGCAGTGAACAGGGGAGAACCGGGGAGCTGTTTTTT.

The CDR3 DNA follows: TGTGCCAGCAGTGATTCGTCCTCCGGTGGCTACACCTTC. Its protein product is CASSDSSSGGYTF. The gene calls are TRBV25-1 and TRBJ1-2; D call uncertain. There are 13 residues in the CDR3. V was clipped by 3 bases and J by 7 bases, with 12 bases between them. Germline CDR1 is MGHDK and CDR2 is SYGVNS.

The J gene is TRBJ2-2, the V gene TRBV7-2, with TRBD2 matching over 8 bases. The V gene's germline CDR1 is SGHTA and CDR2 FQGNSA. This CDR3 is built from 16 residues. V was clipped by 1 base and J by 5 bases; unmatched bases: 6. This chain's CDR3 is CASSLVSGAITGELFF. The CDR3 DNA is TGTGCCAGCAGCTTAGTTAGCGGGGCGATTACCGGGGAGCTGTTTTTT.

This clone was seen more than once but under ten times. The rearrangement links TRBV19 to TRBJ1-1; unclear D gene. The ends were cut back, 3 bases at V and 10 bases at J, with 12 bases in the middle. CDR1 is LNHDA and CDR2 is SQIVND in the germline V gene (reference sequence). CDR3 size: 12 residues. CDR3 in DNA: TGTGCCAGTAGTATGCCAGCCGCGGGAGCTTTCTTT. Its protein product is CASSMPAAGAFF.

The chain links TRBV5-1 to TRBJ2-7; TRBD1 matches 9 bases. CDR1 and CDR2 from the germline V gene are SGHRS and YFSETQ. The CDR3 has 15 amino acids. Trimming at V came to 5 bases and at J to 5 bases, leaving 11 bases not matched to a gene. CDR3 sequence (DNA): TGCGCCAGCAGTCATGGGACAGGGTATAGGGACGAGCAGTACTTC. This translates into CASSHGTGYRDEQYF.

CDR3 nucleotide sequence: TGTGCCAGCAGCTTAGATCGAGAGGGTAGCACTGAAGCTTTCTTT. It encodes CASSLDREGSTEAFF. V usage is TRBV11-3 and J usage is TRBJ1-1, with D unresolved. The CDR3 is made up of 15 amino acids. The germline V gene has CDR1 SGHNT and CDR2 YENEEA. Trimming took off 0 bases at V and 4 bases at J, with 12 bases between the two ends.

The V and J genes are TRBV18 and TRBJ1-2; D gene unclear. The V end lost 3 bases, the J end lost 0 bases, and 8 bases lay between the germline ends. Germline V lookup: CDR1 KGHSH, CDR2 LQKENI. The CDR3 is 14 amino acids. This chain's CDR3 is CASSPGPTNYGYTF. CDR3 in DNA: TGTGCCAGCTCACCTGGGCCCACTAACTATGGCTACACCTTC.

For this clone: One end of the junction varies from germline; a read error may be responsible. The rearrangement links TRBV13 to TRBJ2-3, with D perhaps being TRBD1 or TRBD2 (5 bases each). This CDR3 has 14 amino acids. CDR1 PRHDT and CDR2 FYEKMQ come from the germline V gene (reference sequence). CDR3 bases: TGTGCCAGCAGCCTAGGACTGCAGGGAGATACGCAGTATTTT. It codes for CASSLGLQGDTQYF.

The rearrangement joins TRBV11-2 to TRBJ2-2; tentatively, D is TRBD2 (6 bases). The germline CDR1 and CDR2 sequences are SGHAT and FQNNGV. Trimming took 5 bases from V and 5 from J, leaving 18 bases between them. The length of the CDR3 is 16 residues. The CDR3 DNA reads as TGTGCCAGCAGCGCCCCGAGGGCGGGAAGGACCGGGGAGCTGTTTTTT. Residues: CASSAPRAGRTGELFF.

This chain uses TRBV29-1 with TRBJ2-2; D may be TRBD2 (6 bases). Trimming cost V 4 bases and J 7 bases, with 13 bases left between them. The germline gives CDR1 SQVTM, CDR2 ANQGSEA. The CDR3 contains 13 residues. This CDR3 is CSVAPTRDGELFF. The CDR3 DNA sequence: TGCAGCGTTGCTCCGACTAGGGACGGGGAGCTGTTTTTT.

The chain is built from TRBV15 and TRBJ2-7; possible D gene TRBD2, 6 bases. The germline V gene encodes CDR1 LNHNV and CDR2 YYDKDF (reference sequence). V lost 0 bases and J lost 2, with 11 bases in between. The CDR3 runs 15 residues. This CDR3 reads CATSRDGGRAYEQYF. CDR3 bases: TGTGCCACCAGCAGAGATGGGGGGAGAGCCTACGAGCAGTACTTC.

The V call is TRBV7-2, the J call TRBJ1-3; D is ambiguous. The V and J ends lost 5 bases and 4 bases respectively, with 15 bases between them. CDR1 and CDR2 (germline): SGHTA, FQGNSA. This CDR3 has 15 amino acids. The CDR3 nucleotides are TGTGCCAGCAGCGGTTCGGGGTTGGGAGGAAACACCATATATTTT. Translating it yields CASSGSGLGGNTIYF.

The table lists this clone with a few counts. The genes are TRBV7-9 and TRBJ2-7; D remains unclear. Germline V gene lookup returns CDR1 SEHNR and CDR2 FQNEAQ (reference sequence). The CDR3 is made up of 12 amino acids. V gave up 3 bases and J gave up 6 bases, with 9 bases separating them. The CDR3 region is CASSFLEIEQYF. Written as DNA, the CDR3 is TGTGCCAGCAGCTTTTTAGAAATCGAGCAGTACTTC.

The rearrangement links TRBV14 to TRBJ2-2; TRBD1 matches 9 bases. V shed 2 bases and J 3 bases; nucleotides not matched to a gene: 4. There are 16 residues in the CDR3. The germline CDR1 and CDR2 sequences are SGHDN and FVKESK. The CDR3 here is CASSQLQGADTGELFF. The CDR3 DNA reads as TGTGCCAGCAGCCAACTACAGGGGGCGGACACCGGGGAGCTGTTTTTT.

The chain carries TRBV5-8 and TRBJ1-3; 7 bases fit TRBD1. CDR1 and CDR2 from the germline V gene are SGHTS and YDEGEE. Losses at the gene ends were 1 base for V and 2 bases for J; bases not matched to a gene: 3. CDR3 length: 15 residues. The CDR3 region is CASSLSGGTGNTIYF. Here the CDR3 DNA reads TGTGCCAGCAGCTTGTCAGGGGGGACTGGAAACACCATATATTTT.

The V call is TRBV7-6, the J call TRBJ1-2; TRBD1 agrees at 7 bases. Trimming at V came to 5 bases and at J to 8 bases, leaving 8 bases not matched to a gene. The germline gives CDR1 SGHVS, CDR2 FNYEAQ. This CDR3 has 13 amino acids. CDR3 region: CASSPATGQGYTF. DNA of the CDR3: TGTGCCAGCAGCCCAGCGACAGGGCAGGGCTACACCTTC.